These T cell receptor beta chains were read from a single sample in a study of cytotoxic CD8 clonotypes in ibrutinib-treated CLL. Repertoires were generated with immunoSEQ multiplex PCR, while TCRdb's copy carries only in-frame clones and drops some. The profile shows approximately 100,000 clones, roughly 80% of them singletons. The starting material was PBMCs, obtained after 12 months of ibrutinib treatment. These receptors were taken from a human donor with chronic lymphocytic leukemia. CDR3s include the opening cysteine and the closing phenylalanine or tryptophan. D genes are given only for firm matches. Clone size is shown for a subset of rows, as once, few, many or a class of expanded clone.

-	TRBJ2-3	TRBV7-2	once	TGTGCCAGCAGCCTCGAGATGGGTCCCACAGATACGCAGTATTTT	CASSLEMGPTDTQYF
-	TRBJ1-2	TRBV19	-	TGTGCCAGTAGTACCCCGGGGGACTATGGCTACACCTTC	CASSTPGDYGYTF
TRBD2	TRBJ2-7	TRBV7-2	-	TGTGCCAGCAGCTCGGGACTAGCGGTGGGCTACGAGCAGTACTTC	CASSSGLAVGYEQYF
-	TRBJ1-1	TRBV2	-	TGTGCCAGCATAAGGGACACTGAAGCTTTCTTT	CASIRDTEAFF
TRBD1	TRBJ1-4	TRBV5-3	few	TGTGCCAGAAGCTTGCGGCACAGGGGAACTTCAACTAATGAAAAACTGTTTTTT	CARSLRHRGTSTNEKLFF
-	TRBJ2-2	TRBV19	-	TGTGCCAGTAGTAACACCTATGGGTACACCGGGGAGCTGTTTTTT	CASSNTYGYTGELFF
-	TRBJ2-2	TRBV9	-	TGTGCCAGCAGCGTAGGAGTAGCGAACACCGGGGAGCTGTTTTTT	CASSVGVANTGELFF
TRBD1	TRBJ2-5	TRBV30	-	TGTGCCTGGACGCCGGGACAGGGCCGAGAGACCCAGTACTTC	CAWTPGQGRETQYF
-	TRBJ2-3	TRBV7-2	few	TGTGCCAGCAGCCCCCCTAGCACAGATACGCAGTATTTT	CASSPPSTDTQYF
-	TRBJ2-7	TRBV7-2	-	TGTGCCAGCAGCTTAGGCTCCAACGAGCAGTACTTC	CASSLGSNEQYF
TRBD2	TRBJ2-1	TRBV7-9	-	TGTGCCAGCAGTTCTAGCGGGGGCCGCTACAATGAGCAGTTCTTC	CASSSSGGRYNEQFF
-	TRBJ2-2	TRBV7-6	-	TGTGCCAGCAGCCTCGGGGGCCGGGCCGGGGAGCTGTTTTTT	CASSLGGRAGELFF
-	TRBJ1-2	TRBV19	-	TGTGCCAGTAGTTACGGGACCTATGGCTACACCTTC	CASSYGTYGYTF
-	TRBJ2-6	TRBV7-2	few	TGTGCCAGCAGCTTAAGGGGCTCTGGGGCCAACGTCCTGACTTTC	CASSLRGSGANVLTF
-	TRBJ1-2	TRBV6-5	-	TGTGCCAGCAGTTACTCCCGATCGACTAATGTCTATGGCTACACCTTC	CASSYSRSTNVYGYTF
TRBD2	TRBJ2-5	TRBV19	-	TGTGCCAGTAGTATAACTAGCGGGGGGCCGGAGACCCAGTACTTC	CASSITSGGPETQYF
-	TRBJ2-7	TRBV6-1	-	TGTGCCAGCAGTGAACAGGTTACCTACGAGCAGTACTTC	CASSEQVTYEQYF
TRBD1	TRBJ2-7	TRBV6-5	-	TGTGCCAGCAGTGAGGACAGGAGGTCCTACGAGCAGTACTTC	CASSEDRRSYEQYF
TRBD2	TRBJ2-3	TRBV4-2	few	TGTGCCAGCAGCCAAGATAAGGCGGGAGCTTATACGCAGTATTTT	CASSQDKAGAYTQYF
TRBD1	TRBJ2-7	TRBV5-1	-	TGCGCCAGCAGCACACCGGGACAGGCTACCCGGCAGTACTTC	CASSTPGQATRQYF
TRBD2	TRBJ2-7	TRBV5-1	-	TGCGCCACCAACCGGGGGGATACCTACGAGCAGTACTTC	CATNRGDTYEQYF
TRBD1	TRBJ2-3	TRBV14	once	TGTGCCAGCAGCGAACGTACAGGGGTCACGCAGTATTTT	CASSERTGVTQYF